These T cell receptor beta chains were read from a single sample in a study of blood T cell repertoires in COVID-19. Produced via immunoSEQ multiplex PCR; TCRdb's table is partial and in-frame only. The sample holds approximately 180,000 clones, 75% to 90% seen once. Input material: PBMCs or T cells enriched from blood (not recorded which). These receptor sequences come from a woman aged 40 to 50 with acute COVID-19. The CDR3 runs from the conserved cysteine through the conserved F or W. D genes are given only for firm matches. Clone size, where shown, is once, few, many, or a class for clones that have expanded.

size	V	J	D	CDR3	DNA
NA	TRBV18	TRBJ2-5	NA	CASSPFGLAQETQYF	TGTGCCAGCTCACCATTCGGGCTAGCCCAAGAGACCCAGTACTTC
NA	TRBV6-1	TRBJ2-7	NA	CASSDLQGEGEQYF	TGTGCCAGCAGTGATCTACAGGGCGAGGGTGAGCAGTACTTC
NA	TRBV11-1	TRBJ2-1	NA	CASSLTSGIWNEQFF	TGTGCCAGCAGCTTAACGTCGGGAATTTGGAATGAGCAGTTCTTC
NA	TRBV12-3/TRBV12-4	TRBJ2-7	NA	CASSFEGHEQYF	TGTGCCAGCAGTTTCGAGGGTCACGAGCAGTACTTC
NA	TRBV7-2	TRBJ2-7	NA	CASSFKTAEQYF	TGTGCCAGCAGTTTTAAGACAGCTGAGCAGTACTTC
NA	TRBV5-1	TRBJ1-2	NA	CASSLDPAGGTTYGYTF	TGCGCCAGCAGCTTGGATCCTGCGGGGGGAACGACCTATGGCTACACCTTC
NA	TRBV11-2	TRBJ2-1	NA	CASSQYNEQFF	TGTGCCAGCAGCCAGTACAATGAGCAGTTCTTC
once	TRBV5-1	TRBJ1-2	NA	CASSLIPWGRSNYGYTF	TGCGCCAGCAGCCTTATCCCCTGGGGGAGGAGTAACTATGGCTACACCTTC
NA	TRBV7-2	TRBJ2-1	TRBD2	CASSLGTWSGGALFF	TGTGCCAGCAGCTTAGGGACCTGGAGCGGGGGGGCCCTGTTCTTC
NA	TRBV19	TRBJ1-2	NA	CASRSRASGYGYTF	TGTGCCAGTAGGTCTCGAGCTAGCGGCTATGGCTACACCTTC
NA	TRBV2	TRBJ1-5	TRBD1	CASKGDRYQPQHF	TGTGCCAGCAAGGGGGACAGGTATCAGCCCCAGCATTTT
NA	TRBV9	TRBJ2-1	NA	CASSVEDRLPEEQFF	TGTGCCAGCAGCGTAGAAGACCGATTACCGGAGGAGCAGTTCTTC
NA	TRBV10-2	TRBJ2-2	TRBD1	CASSDLGTGGRTGELFF	TGCGCCAGCAGTGATTTGGGTACAGGGGGCCGCACCGGGGAGCTGTTTTTT
NA	TRBV28	TRBJ2-2	NA	CASSPPGGWNTGELFF	TGTGCCAGCAGTCCCCCCGGCGGGTGGAACACCGGGGAGCTGTTTTTT
NA	TRBV19	TRBJ2-7	TRBD2	CASSIRPTSAPVDEQYF	TGTGCCAGTAGTATTCGCCCGACTAGCGCTCCCGTGGACGAGCAGTACTTC
NA	TRBV28	TRBJ2-3	NA	CASSALSPTDTQYF	TGTGCCAGCAGTGCACTTTCCCCCACAGATACGCAGTATTTT
NA	TRBV5-1	TRBJ1-4	NA	CASSSGGRGTNEKLFF	TGCGCCAGCAGCTCGGGGGGTCGAGGGACTAATGAAAAACTGTTTTTT
NA	TRBV5-1	TRBJ2-7	TRBD2	CASSWRTVSGGASYEQYF	TGCGCCAGCAGCTGGAGGACGGTTAGCGGGGGGGCCTCCTACGAGCAGTACTTC
NA	TRBV18	TRBJ2-5	TRBD1	CASSPPGTGGETQYF	TGTGCCAGCTCACCACCCGGGACAGGGGGAGAGACCCAGTACTTC
NA	TRBV7-3	TRBJ2-2	NA	CASSLQTGPYGELFF	TGTGCCAGCAGCTTACAAACAGGCCCATACGGGGAGCTGTTTTTT
NA	TRBV29-1	TRBJ2-5	TRBD2	CSVSLSLAGGETQYF	TGCAGCGTTTCCTTGAGTCTAGCGGGGGGCGAGACCCAGTACTTC
NA	TRBV14	TRBJ1-2	TRBD1	CASSQLTRDRGPDYGYTF	TGTGCCAGCAGCCAGCTAACCCGGGACAGGGGGCCCGACTATGGCTACACCTTC
NA	TRBV7-9	TRBJ1-1	NA	CASSLGPMNTEAFF	TGTGCCAGCAGCTTAGGGCCCATGAACACTGAAGCTTTCTTT
NA	TRBV19	TRBJ1-2	TRBD1	CASSIAGQGNYGYTF	TGTGCCAGTAGTATCGCGGGACAGGGCAACTATGGCTACACCTTC
once	TRBV28	TRBJ1-5	NA	CASSLTGGDQPQHF	TGTGCCAGCAGTTTGACGGGAGGCGATCAGCCCCAGCATTTT
NA	TRBV5-8	TRBJ2-7	NA	CASSLGAPYEQYF	TGTGCCAGCAGCTTGGGCGCCCCCTACGAGCAGTACTTC
NA	TRBV4-3	TRBJ2-5	NA	CASSLLWDNEETQYF	TGCGCCAGCAGCCTACTATGGGACAACGAAGAGACCCAGTACTTC
NA	TRBV19	TRBJ1-5	TRBD1	CASTASRDSRSPQHF	TGTGCCAGTACCGCGAGCCGGGACAGTCGATCGCCCCAGCATTTT
NA	TRBV5-1	TRBJ2-1	TRBD2	CASSSGSGARYNEQFF	TGCGCCAGCAGCTCCGGTAGCGGGGCCCGATACAATGAGCAGTTCTTC
NA	TRBV27	TRBJ2-5	NA	CASSPHPTGEGETQYF	TGTGCCAGCAGTCCCCATCCGACAGGGGAGGGGGAGACCCAGTACTTC
NA	TRBV6-1	TRBJ2-2	TRBD1	CASSAQRGPQNTGELFF	TGTGCCAGCAGTGCCCAAAGGGGGCCCCAGAACACCGGGGAGCTGTTTTTT
few	TRBV7-9	TRBJ1-2	NA	CASSLLGVGANYGYTF	TGTGCCAGCAGCTTACTAGGGGTCGGTGCTAACTATGGCTACACCTTC
NA	TRBV9	TRBJ1-1	TRBD1	CASSVGTVNTEAFF	TGTGCCAGCAGCGTCGGGACAGTGAACACTGAAGCTTTCTTT
NA	TRBV29-1	TRBJ1-1	NA	CSVEMRQANTEAFF	TGCAGCGTTGAAATGAGACAAGCGAACACTGAAGCTTTCTTT
NA	TRBV28	TRBJ1-4	NA	CASTSEGLQGNEKLFF	TGTGCCAGCACCTCAGAAGGGCTCCAGGGTAATGAAAAACTGTTTTTT
few	TRBV6-2/TRBV6-3	TRBJ2-7	NA	CASSYSLSYEQYF	TGTGCCAGCAGTTACTCTCTCTCCTACGAGCAGTACTTC
NA	TRBV27	TRBJ1-6	NA	CASSLGGIHNSPLHF	TGTGCCAGCAGTTTAGGGGGGATACATAATTCACCCCTCCACTTT
NA	TRBV9	TRBJ2-2	TRBD2	CASGGTSGVSGELFF	TGTGCCAGCGGGGGGACTAGCGGGGTATCCGGGGAGCTGTTTTTT
NA	TRBV15	TRBJ1-3	NA	CATSMYSGNTIYF	TGTGCCACCAGCATGTACTCTGGAAACACCATATATTTT
NA	TRBV3-1/TRBV3-2	TRBJ2-3	NA	CASSHRAGAPGADTQYF	TGTGCCAGCAGCCACAGGGCGGGCGCGCCGGGGGCAGATACGCAGTATTTT
NA	TRBV19	TRBJ2-7	NA	CASSEGGESYEQYF	TGTGCCAGTAGCGAAGGGGGGGAGTCCTACGAGCAGTACTTC
few	TRBV7-2	TRBJ2-1	NA	CASSSRRAGGEQFF	TGTGCCAGCAGCTCCCGGAGAGCGGGCGGTGAGCAGTTCTTC
NA	TRBV23-1	TRBJ2-1	NA	CASSQLLSQDYNEQFF	TGCGCCAGCAGTCAATTGCTGTCCCAGGACTACAATGAGCAGTTCTTC